The text below deals with one TCR beta chain. The antigen is undetermined. TCRdb's table, derived via immunoSEQ multiplex PCR, lists solely in-frame clones and lacks some. Altogether about 14,000 clones are present, 80% to 90% being singletons, with the ten largest covering 4.2%. This sample is part of a study of immune evolution from preneoplasia to lung adenocarcinoma. Overall study results and limits: Clonality was highest in normal lung, lower in later-stage lesions apparently. T cell clonality was higher in KRAS-mutant than EGFR-mutant or wild-type nodules. Normal lung had the highest top T cell clone frequencies.

The CDR3 has 13 amino acids. CDR1 and CDR2 (germline): GTSNPN, SVGIG (reference sequence). The V and J ends lost 5 bases and 5 bases respectively, with 13 bases between them. Specimen: FFPE minimally invasive lung adenocarcinoma tissue. This chain uses TRBV30 with TRBJ2-1; D uncertain. The sequence came from a person aged 70 to 80 with lung adenocarcinoma. The CDR3 here is CAWSGGINNEQFF. Here the CDR3 DNA reads TGTGCCTGGTCGGGCGGCATAAACAATGAGCAGTTCTTC.